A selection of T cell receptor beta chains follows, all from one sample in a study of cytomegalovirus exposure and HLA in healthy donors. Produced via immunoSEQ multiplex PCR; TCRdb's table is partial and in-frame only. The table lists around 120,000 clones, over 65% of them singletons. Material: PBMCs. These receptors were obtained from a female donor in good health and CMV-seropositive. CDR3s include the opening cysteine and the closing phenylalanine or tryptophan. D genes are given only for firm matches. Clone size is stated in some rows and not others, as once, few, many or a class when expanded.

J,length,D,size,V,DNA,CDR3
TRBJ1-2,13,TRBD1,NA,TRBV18,TGTGCCAGCTCACCACAGGACAGGAACGGCTACACCTTC,CASSPQDRNGYTF
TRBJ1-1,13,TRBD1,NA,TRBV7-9,TGTGCCAGCGGATCGACAGGGGTGACTGAAGCTTTCTTT,CASGSTGVTEAFF
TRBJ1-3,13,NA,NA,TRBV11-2,TGTGCCTCCTGGGGCACCTCTGGAAACACCATATATTTT,CASWGTSGNTIYF
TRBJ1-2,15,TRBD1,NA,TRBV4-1,TGCGCCAGCAGCCAGCCAGGGACAGGGAACTATGGCTACACCTTC,CASSQPGTGNYGYTF
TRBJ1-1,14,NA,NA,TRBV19,TGTGCCAGTAGGCGGGCAGGGGATGGGACTGAAGCTTTCTTT,CASRRAGDGTEAFF
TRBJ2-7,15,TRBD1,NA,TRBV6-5,TGTGCCAGCAGCCGAACCGGGACAGGGGTCTACGAGCAGTACTTC,CASSRTGTGVYEQYF
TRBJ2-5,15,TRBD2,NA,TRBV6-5,TGTGCCAGCAGTTCCATAGCGGGAGAGGTTAGGGAGCAGTACTTC,CASSSIAGEVREQYF
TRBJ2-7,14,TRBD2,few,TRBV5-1,TGCGCCAGCAGCTTAGCGGGAGGGTACTACGAGCAGTACTTC,CASSLAGGYYEQYF
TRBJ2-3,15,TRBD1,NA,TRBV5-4,TGTGCCAGCAGCCGTGACAGGGGAGGACGAGATACGCAGTATTTT,CASSRDRGGRDTQYF
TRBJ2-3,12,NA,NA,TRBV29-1,TGCAGCGTTGAGTCCTTCACAGATACGCAGTATTTT,CSVESFTDTQYF
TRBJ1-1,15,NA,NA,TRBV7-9,TGTGCCAGCAGCCCCACGGGATTTATAAAGACTGAAGCTTTCTTT,CASSPTGFIKTEAFF
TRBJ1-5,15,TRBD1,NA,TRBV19,TGTGCCAGTAGCCGAGGACAGGTCGGGGATCAGCCCCAGCATTTT,CASSRGQVGDQPQHF
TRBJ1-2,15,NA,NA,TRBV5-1,TGCGCCAGCAATCGGGACACCCCCTACACCTATGGCTACACCTTC,CASNRDTPYTYGYTF
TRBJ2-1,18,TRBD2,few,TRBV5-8,TGTGCCAGCAGCTTGGATCTAGCGGGGGGTTCTAACGCGGCGGAGCAGTTCTTC,CASSLDLAGGSNAAEQFF
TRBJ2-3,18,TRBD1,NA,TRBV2,TGTGCCAGCAGTCATCGGGACAGGGGGCGAAGAATCACAGATACGCAGTATTTT,CASSHRDRGRRITDTQYF
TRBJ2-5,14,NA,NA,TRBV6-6,TGTGCCAGCAGTTACGGTGCAGTGCAAGAGACCCAGTACTTC,CASSYGAVQETQYF
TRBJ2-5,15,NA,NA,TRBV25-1,TGTGCCAGCAGTGCAGTACAGACAGGAAGGGAGACCCAGTACTTC,CASSAVQTGRETQYF
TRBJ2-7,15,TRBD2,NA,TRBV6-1,TGTGCCAGCACCTTTCAAGGCGGGAGTCACTACGAGCAGTACTTC,CASTFQGGSHYEQYF
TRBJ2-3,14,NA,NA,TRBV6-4,TGTGCCAGCAGCGCCGAGGGCTCGCCGGATACGCAGTATTTT,CASSAEGSPDTQYF
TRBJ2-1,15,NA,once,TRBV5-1,TGCGCCAGCAGCTCCACAGGGAGAAAGCAGAATGAGCAGTTCTTC,CASSSTGRKQNEQFF
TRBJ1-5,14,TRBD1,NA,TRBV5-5,TGTGCCAGCAGCTGGACAGGGGGGAATCAGCCCCAGCATTTT,CASSWTGGNQPQHF
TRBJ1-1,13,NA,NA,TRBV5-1,TGCGCCAGCAGCATAAAAAGGGGTTTGGAAGCTTTCTTT,CASSIKRGLEAFF
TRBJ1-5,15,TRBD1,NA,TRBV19,TGTGCCAGTAGCGGGACAGGAATAAAGAATCAGCCCCAGCATTTT,CASSGTGIKNQPQHF
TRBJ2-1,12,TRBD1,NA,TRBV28,TGTGCCAGCAGAGGGACAGAGGATGAGCAGTTCTTC,CASRGTEDEQFF
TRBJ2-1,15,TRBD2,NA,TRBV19,TGTGCCAGTAGCATGACTAGCGGGGTCTACAATGAGCAGTTCTTC,CASSMTSGVYNEQFF
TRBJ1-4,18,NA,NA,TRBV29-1,TGCAGCGTGGCCCTTGGACACCCCATCCTCATCTCGGATGAAAAACTGTTTTTT,CSVALGHPILISDEKLFF
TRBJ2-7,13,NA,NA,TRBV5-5,TGTGCCAGCAGCTTGGTTGGCGGCTACGAGCAGTACTTC,CASSLVGGYEQYF
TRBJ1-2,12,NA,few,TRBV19,TGTGCCGGGCGGACAGACGACTATGGCTACACCTTC,CAGRTDDYGYTF
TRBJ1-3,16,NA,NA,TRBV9,TGTGCCAGCAGCGTAGGATCCCCAGGGGTCGGAAACACCATATATTTT,CASSVGSPGVGNTIYF
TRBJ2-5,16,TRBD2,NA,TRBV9,TGTGCCAGCAGCGTAGGCGCTAGCGGGCTAGGCGAGACCCAGTACTTC,CASSVGASGLGETQYF
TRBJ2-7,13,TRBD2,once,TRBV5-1,TGCGCCAGCAGCTTACTAGCGGGAGACGAGCAGTACTTC,CASSLLAGDEQYF
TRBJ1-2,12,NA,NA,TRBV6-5,TGTGCCAGCAGTCCCGGACAGTATGGCTACACCTTC,CASSPGQYGYTF
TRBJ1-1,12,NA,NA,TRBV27,TGTGCCACCCGCAGGGCGAACACTGAAGCTTTCTTT,CATRRANTEAFF
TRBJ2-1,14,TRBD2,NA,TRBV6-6,TGTGCCAGCAGTTCACTAGCGGGAGTCAATGAGCAGTTCTTC,CASSSLAGVNEQFF
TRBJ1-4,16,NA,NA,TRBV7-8,TGTGCCAGCAGCTCGGCACTAACAAGAACTAATGAAAAACTGTTTTTT,CASSSALTRTNEKLFF
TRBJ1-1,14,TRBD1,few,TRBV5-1,TGCGCCAGCAGCATTGGGACAGGGGTCCATGAAGCTTTCTTT,CASSIGTGVHEAFF
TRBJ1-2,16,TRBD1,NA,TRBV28,TGTGCCAGCAGTTCGTTTCGGACAGGGGATGACTATGGCTACACCTTC,CASSSFRTGDDYGYTF
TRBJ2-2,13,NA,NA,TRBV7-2,TGTGCCAGCAGCCGACAGTACACCGGGGAGCTGTTTTTT,CASSRQYTGELFF
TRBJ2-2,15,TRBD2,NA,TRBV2,TGTGCCAGCAGTGTCAGGGGACTAGCTATCGGGGAGCTGTTTTTT,CASSVRGLAIGELFF
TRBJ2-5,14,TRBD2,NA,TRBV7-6,TGTGCCAGCAGGCGGTACACTAGCGAACAGACCCAGTACTTC,CASRRYTSEQTQYF